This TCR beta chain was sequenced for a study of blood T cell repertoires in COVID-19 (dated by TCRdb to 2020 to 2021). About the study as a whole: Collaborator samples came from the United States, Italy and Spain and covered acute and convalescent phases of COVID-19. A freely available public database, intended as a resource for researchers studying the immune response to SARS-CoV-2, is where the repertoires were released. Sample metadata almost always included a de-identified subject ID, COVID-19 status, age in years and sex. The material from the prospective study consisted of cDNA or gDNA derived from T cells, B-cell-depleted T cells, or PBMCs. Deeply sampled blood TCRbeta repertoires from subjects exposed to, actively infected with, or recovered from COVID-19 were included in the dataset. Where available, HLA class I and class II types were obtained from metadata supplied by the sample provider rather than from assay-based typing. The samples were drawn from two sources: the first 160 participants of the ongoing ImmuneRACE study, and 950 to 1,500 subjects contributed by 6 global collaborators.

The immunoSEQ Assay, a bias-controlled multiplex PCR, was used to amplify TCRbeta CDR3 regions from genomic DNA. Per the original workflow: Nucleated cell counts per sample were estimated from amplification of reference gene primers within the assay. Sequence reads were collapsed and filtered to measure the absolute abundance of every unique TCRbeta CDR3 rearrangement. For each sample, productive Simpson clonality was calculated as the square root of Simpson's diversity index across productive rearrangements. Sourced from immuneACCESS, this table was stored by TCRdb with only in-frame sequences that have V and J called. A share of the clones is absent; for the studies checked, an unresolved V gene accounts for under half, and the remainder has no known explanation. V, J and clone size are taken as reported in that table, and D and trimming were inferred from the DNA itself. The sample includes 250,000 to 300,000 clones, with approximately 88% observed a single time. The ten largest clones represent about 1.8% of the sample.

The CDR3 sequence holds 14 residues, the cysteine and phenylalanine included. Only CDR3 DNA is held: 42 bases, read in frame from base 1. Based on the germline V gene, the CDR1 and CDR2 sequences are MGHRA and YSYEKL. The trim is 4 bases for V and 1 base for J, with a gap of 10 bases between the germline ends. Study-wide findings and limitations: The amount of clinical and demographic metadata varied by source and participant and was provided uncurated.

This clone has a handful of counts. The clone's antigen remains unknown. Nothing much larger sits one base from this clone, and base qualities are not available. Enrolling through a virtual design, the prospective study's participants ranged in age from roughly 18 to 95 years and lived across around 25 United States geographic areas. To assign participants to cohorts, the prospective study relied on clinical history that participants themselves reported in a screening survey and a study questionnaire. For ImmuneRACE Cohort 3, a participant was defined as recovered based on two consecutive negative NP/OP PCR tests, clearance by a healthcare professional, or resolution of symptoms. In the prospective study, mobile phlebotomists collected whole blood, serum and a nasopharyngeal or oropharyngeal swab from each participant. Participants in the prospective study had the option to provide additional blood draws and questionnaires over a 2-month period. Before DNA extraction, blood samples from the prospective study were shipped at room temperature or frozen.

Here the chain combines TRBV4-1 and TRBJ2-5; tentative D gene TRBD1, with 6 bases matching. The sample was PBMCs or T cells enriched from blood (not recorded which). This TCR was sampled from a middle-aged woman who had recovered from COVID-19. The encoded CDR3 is CASSPWTAQETQYF. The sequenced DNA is TGCGCCAGCAGCCCTTGGACAGCCCAAGAGACCCAGTACTTC.